This T cell receptor (beta chain) was identified during a study of T cell responses to AZD1222 COVID-19 vaccine. General study findings and limits: Spike-specific TCRs gained breadth and depth after people received two AZD1222 doses. Recipients of AZD1222 seropositive at baseline numbered only five or six. Donor demographics were predominantly white British with a female majority; clonal diversity may be underestimated.

Germline lookup yields CDR1 SGHRS and CDR2 YFSETQ. V lost 4 bases and J 1 base, leaving 5 bases between the germline ends. The CDR3 length is 12 residues. With regard to this clone: Its antigen is as yet unknown.

TCRdb's copy holds only in-frame clones and misses some; the assay was immunoSEQ multiplex PCR. The sample records under 130,000 clones, around 92% being singletons. The sequenced sample was peripheral blood, obtained on day 0 of AZD1222 vaccination. The receptor was derived from an adult in good health. V gene TRBV5-1 combines with J gene TRBJ2-5; no firm D call. The DNA of the CDR3 is TGCGCCAGCAGCGCCTCCCAAGAGACCCAGTACTTC. Encoded protein: CASSASQETQYF.